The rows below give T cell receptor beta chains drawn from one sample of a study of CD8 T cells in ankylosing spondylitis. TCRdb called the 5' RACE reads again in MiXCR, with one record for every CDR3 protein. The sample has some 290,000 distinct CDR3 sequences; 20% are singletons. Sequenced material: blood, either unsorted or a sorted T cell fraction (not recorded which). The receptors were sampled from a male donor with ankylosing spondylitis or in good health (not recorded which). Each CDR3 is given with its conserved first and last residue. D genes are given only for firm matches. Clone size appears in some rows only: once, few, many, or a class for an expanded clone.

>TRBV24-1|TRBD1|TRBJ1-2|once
CATSEAGTGRYGYTF
TGTGCCACCAGTGAGGCAGGGACAGGGCGGTATGGCTACACCTTC
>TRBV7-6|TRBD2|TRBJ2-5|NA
CASSSRLAGGGETQYF
TGTGCCAGCAGTTCGAGACTAGCGGGAGGAGGGGAGACCCAGTACTTC
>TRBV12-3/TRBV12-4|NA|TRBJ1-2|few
CASSPPRGNHYGYTF
TGTGCCAGCAGTCCCCCCAGGGGTAACCACTATGGCTACACCTTC
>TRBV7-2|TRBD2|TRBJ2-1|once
CASSLLASGSNEQFF
TGTGCCAGCAGCTTACTCGCTAGCGGGTCCAATGAGCAGTTCTTC
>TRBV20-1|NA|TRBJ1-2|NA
CSANGDGYTF
TGCAGTGCTAACGGGGATGGCTACACCTTC
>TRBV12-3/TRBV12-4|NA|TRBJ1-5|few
CASSATGLNQPQHF
TGTGCCAGCAGTGCGACAGGTCTTAATCAGCCCCAGCATTTT
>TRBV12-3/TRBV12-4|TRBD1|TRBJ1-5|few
CASSLTGGAGGGQPQHF
TGTGCCAGCAGTTTGACAGGGGGCGCCGGAGGGGGTCAGCCCCAGCATTTT
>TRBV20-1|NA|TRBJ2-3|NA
CGLEGRDTDTQYF
TGCGGACTTGAGGGACGGGACACAGATACGCAGTATTTT
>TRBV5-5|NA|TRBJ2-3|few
CASSSPVEGAVSDTQYF
TGTGCCAGCAGCTCTCCCGTGGAGGGGGCGGTGTCGGATACGCAGTATTTT
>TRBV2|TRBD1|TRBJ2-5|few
CASSTKSPGTGETQYF
TGTGCCAGCAGTACCAAGTCCCCCGGGACAGGGGAGACCCAGTACTTC
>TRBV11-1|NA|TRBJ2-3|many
CASSYGQIGADTQYF
TGTGCCAGCAGCTACGGACAGATCGGCGCAGATACGCAGTATTTT
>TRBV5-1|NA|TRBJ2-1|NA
CASSLASGSIYEQFF
TGCGCCAGCAGCTTGGCCTCGGGGAGTATTTATGAGCAGTTCTTC
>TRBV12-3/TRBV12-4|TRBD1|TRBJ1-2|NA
CASSGQGANGYTF
TGTGCCAGCAGCGGACAGGGAGCAAATGGCTACACCTTC
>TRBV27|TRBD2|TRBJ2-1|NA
CASRERGGYYNEQFF
TGTGCCAGCAGGGAGCGGGGGGGTTACTACAATGAGCAGTTCTTC
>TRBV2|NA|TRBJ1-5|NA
CASSDSRGNQPQHF
TGTGCCAGCAGTGACTCCAGAGGCAATCAGCCCCAGCATTTT
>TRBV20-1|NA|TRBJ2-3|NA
CSASEGGRDTQYF
TGCAGTGCTAGTGAAGGGGGGCGGGATACGCAGTATTTT
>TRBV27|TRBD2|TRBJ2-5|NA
CASSSGTSGRETQYF
TGTGCCAGCAGTTCCGGGACTAGCGGGAGAGAGACCCAGTACTTC
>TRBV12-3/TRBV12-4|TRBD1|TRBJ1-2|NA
CASRSTGGANYGYTF
TGTGCCAGCAGGTCGACAGGGGGAGCGAACTATGGCTACACCTTC
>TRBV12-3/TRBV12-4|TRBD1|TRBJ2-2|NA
CASSYGTANTGELFF
TGTGCCAGCAGTTACGGGACAGCGAACACCGGGGAGCTGTTTTTT
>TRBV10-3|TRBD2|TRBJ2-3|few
CAISRTSGSPDTQYF
TGTGCCATCAGCAGGACTAGCGGGAGTCCAGATACGCAGTATTTT
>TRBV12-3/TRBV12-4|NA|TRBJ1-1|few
CASHRGGSGTEAFF
TGTGCCAGCCATCGCGGGGGGTCGGGCACTGAAGCTTTCTTT
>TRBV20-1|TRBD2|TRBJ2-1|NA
CSARRSSGAPNEQFF
TGCAGTGCTAGGCGGTCTAGCGGGGCTCCGAATGAGCAGTTCTTC
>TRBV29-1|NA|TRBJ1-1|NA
CSVSGQENTEAFF
TGCAGCGTATCGGGGCAGGAGAACACTGAAGCTTTCTTT
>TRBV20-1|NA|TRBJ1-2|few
CSARGGGDYGYTF
TGCAGTGCTAGAGGTGGGGGGGATTATGGCTACACCTTC